This is a list of T cell receptor beta chains from one sample in a study of identical twins. TCRdb passed the 5' RACE reads through MiXCR, listing each CDR3 protein once. The sample holds about 690,000 distinct CDR3 sequences, around 6% seen once. Specimen: naive T cells sorted from blood. These receptors originate from a man aged 18-30 years in good health. CDR3s leave out the opening cysteine and the closing phenylalanine or tryptophan.

v_call	j_call	cdr3_aa
TRBV7-8	TRBJ2-1	ASSLEISSIGGEQF
TRBV7-2	TRBJ2-1	ASSLSIVSYNEQF
TRBV6-2/TRBV6-3	TRBJ1-5	ASSYPGGQPQH
TRBV20-1	TRBJ1-5	SARGVEGNQPQH
TRBV20-1	TRBJ2-1	SAGDRGNNEQF
TRBV5-1	TRBJ2-7	ASSLTGFTSYEQY
TRBV5-1	TRBJ2-1	ASSLETSANEQF
TRBV20-1	TRBJ2-5	SARRQGETQY
TRBV5-1	TRBJ2-3	ASSLVGPRSADTQY
TRBV7-6	TRBJ2-1	ASSLVSTWNNEQF
TRBV20-1	TRBJ2-1	SARERTPPWEQF
TRBV20-1	TRBJ1-1	SARDQLGENTEAF
TRBV5-1	TRBJ2-5	ASSDPRGQETQY
TRBV5-1	TRBJ2-3	ASSSDYAAQY
TRBV15	TRBJ2-7	ATSRGQNYEQY